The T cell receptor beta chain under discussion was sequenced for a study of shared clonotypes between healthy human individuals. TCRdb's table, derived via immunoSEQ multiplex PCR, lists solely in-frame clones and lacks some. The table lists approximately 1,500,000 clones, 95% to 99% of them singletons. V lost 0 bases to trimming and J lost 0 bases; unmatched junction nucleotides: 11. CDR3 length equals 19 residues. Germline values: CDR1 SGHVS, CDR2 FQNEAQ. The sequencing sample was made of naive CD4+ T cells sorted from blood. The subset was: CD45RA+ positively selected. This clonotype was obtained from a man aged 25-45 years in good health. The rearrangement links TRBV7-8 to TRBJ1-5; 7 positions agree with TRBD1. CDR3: CASSLAGQARRYSNQPQHF. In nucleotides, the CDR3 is TGTGCCAGCAGCTTAGCTGGACAGGCGCGTAGGTATAGCAATCAGCCCCAGCATTTT.